The entry that follows covers one T cell receptor (beta chain) sequence. The sample belongs to a study of T cell changes during pregnancy in multiple sclerosis. The germline V gene has CDR1 LGHNA and CDR2 YSLEER. The CDR3 has 16 amino acids. Trimming removed 0 bases at V and 0 bases at J, with 10 bases between. Only in-frame clones appear in the TCRdb table, and some are missing; sequencing was by immunoSEQ multiplex PCR. The repertoire holds over 50,000 clones, with around 91% as singletons. The TCR originated in a female donor in good health, enrolled as a control in a pregnancy study. The chain joins TRBV4-3 to TRBJ2-3; D may be TRBD2 (6 bases). The sequencing used peripheral blood, collected in the third trimester of pregnancy. The CDR3 here is CASSQEEGGSTDTQYF. DNA for the CDR3: TGCGCCAGCAGCCAAGAGGAGGGCGGAAGCACAGATACGCAGTATTTT.